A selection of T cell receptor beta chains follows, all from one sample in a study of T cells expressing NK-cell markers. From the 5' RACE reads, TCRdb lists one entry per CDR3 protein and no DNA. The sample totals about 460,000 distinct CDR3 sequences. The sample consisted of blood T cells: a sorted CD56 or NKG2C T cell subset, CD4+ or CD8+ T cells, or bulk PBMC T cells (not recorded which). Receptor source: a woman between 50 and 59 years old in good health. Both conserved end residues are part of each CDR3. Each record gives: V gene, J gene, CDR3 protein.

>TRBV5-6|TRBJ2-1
CASSLRVAGPNEQFF
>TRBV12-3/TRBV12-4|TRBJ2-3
CASSVGAKGGMTDTQYF
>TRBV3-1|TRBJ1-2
CASSQAGGSNYGYTF
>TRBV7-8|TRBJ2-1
CASSLRRSSANNEQFF
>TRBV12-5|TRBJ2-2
CASALGAGPNTGELFF
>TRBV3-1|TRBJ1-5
CASSQDRRSNQPQHF
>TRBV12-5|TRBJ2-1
CASGLDSSYNEQFF
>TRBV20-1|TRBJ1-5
CSAREGGGRQPQHF
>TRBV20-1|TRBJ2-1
CSARGSRPGSYNEQFF
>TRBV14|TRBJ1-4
CASSQATGPNEKLFF
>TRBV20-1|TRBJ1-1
CSASGVKGANTEAFF
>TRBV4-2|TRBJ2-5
CASSSGGLLAVQETQYF
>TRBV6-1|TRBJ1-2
CASSENRGGGYTF
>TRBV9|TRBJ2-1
CASSPGTRGNEQFF
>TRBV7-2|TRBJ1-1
CASRYRVGTEAFF
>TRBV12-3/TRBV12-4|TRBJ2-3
CASSFRDRALLAGIDTQYF
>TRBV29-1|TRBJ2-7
CSVLRTGVYEQYF
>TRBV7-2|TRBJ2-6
CASSFAGSKGGANVLTF
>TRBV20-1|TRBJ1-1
CSAREGGAGTEAFF
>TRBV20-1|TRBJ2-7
CSGQEGLSYEQYF
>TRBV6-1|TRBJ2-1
CASSDSPVWGNEQFF
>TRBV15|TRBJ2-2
CATSRAQGTGELFF
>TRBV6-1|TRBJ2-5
CASSVNPHKETQYF
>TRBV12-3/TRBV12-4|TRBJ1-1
CASGPPGPTNTEAFF
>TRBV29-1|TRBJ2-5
CSVDSGRAAQYF
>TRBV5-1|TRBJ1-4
CASSLDGSLGEKLFF
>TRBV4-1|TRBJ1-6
CASSQEGGQVNSPLHF
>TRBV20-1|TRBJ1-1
CSARASGYTEAFF
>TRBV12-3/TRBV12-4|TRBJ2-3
CASSPGLAGVSGQYF
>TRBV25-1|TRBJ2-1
CASSEVGSYNEQFF
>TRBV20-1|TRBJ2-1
CSAGDSGTGNVNEQFF
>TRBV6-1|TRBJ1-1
CASSVRGGVNTEAFF
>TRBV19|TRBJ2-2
CASRAKQGGSGELFF
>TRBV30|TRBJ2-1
CAWSVTGPYNEQFF
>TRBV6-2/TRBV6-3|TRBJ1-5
CASSINQGQTGTQPQHF
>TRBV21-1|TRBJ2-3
CASLGTSPDTQYF
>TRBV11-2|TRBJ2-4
CASSLVNRGRNIQYF
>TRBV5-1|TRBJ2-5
CASSLVLGVPGQETQYF
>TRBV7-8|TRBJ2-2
CASTRAGGGVGELFF
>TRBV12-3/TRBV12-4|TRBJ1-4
CASSPVGGAGEKLFF
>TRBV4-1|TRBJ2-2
CASSLVAGGDGELFF
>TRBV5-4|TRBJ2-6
CASSQRQGQALSGANVLTF
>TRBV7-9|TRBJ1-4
CASRSAGTGRSTNEKLFF
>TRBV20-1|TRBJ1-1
CSFPGSGQSEAFF
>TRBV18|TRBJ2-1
CASSRTRPLSSYNEQFF
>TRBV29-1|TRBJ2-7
CSVRQGAFYEQYF
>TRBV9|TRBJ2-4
CASSVARREAKNIQYF
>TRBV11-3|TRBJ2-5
CASSHRRRRGQETQYF
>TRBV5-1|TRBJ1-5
CASSLGGANQPQHF